One sample yielded the 13 T cell receptor beta chains listed below, sequenced in a study of T cell changes during pregnancy in multiple sclerosis. Assay: immunoSEQ multiplex PCR; the TCRdb copy retains only in-frame clones and omits some. This sample yields some 29,000 clones, of which under 95% are seen a single time; under 8% belongs to the top ten. Here the sequenced sample was CD8+ T cells from peripheral blood mononuclear cells, taken before pregnancy. The origin of the receptors is a female donor with multiple sclerosis, enrolled in a pregnancy study.

The chain has TRBV9 and TRBJ2-1, with 9 bases aligning to TRBD2. The V segment lost 3 bases and the J segment 9 bases; nucleotides outside the gene matches: 7. Germline loops: CDR1 SGDLS, CDR2 YYNGEE. The CDR3 is 14 residues long. The DNA of the CDR3 is TGTGCCAGCAGCGCCCCGGGACTAGCACCTGAGCAGTTCTTC. Amino acids: CASSAPGLAPEQFF.

V is TRBV7-9 and J is TRBJ2-2, with D hard to call. The CDR3 loop spans 13 amino acids. V was cut by 4 bases and J by 1 base, with 4 bases left in between. Germline V gene sequence: CDR1 SEHNR, CDR2 FQNEAQ (reference sequence). DNA of the CDR3: TGTGCCAGCAGCTACAAGAACACCGGGGAGCTGTTTTTT. Translating gives CASSYKNTGELFF.

This chain uses TRBV11-2 with TRBJ2-7, with 7 positions matching TRBD1. This CDR3 has 14 residues. CDR1 is SGHAT and CDR2 is FQNNGV in the germline V gene. J lost 3 bases, V lost 1 base, and 3 bases had no gene match. Here the CDR3 reads CASSLATGRYEQYF. The CDR3 bases are TGTGCCAGCAGCTTAGCGACAGGGCGCTACGAGCAGTACTTC. The complete variable domain, with remaining parts taken from reference TRBV11-2 and TRBJ2-7, reads EAGVAQSPRYKIIEKRQSVAFWCNPISGHATLYWYQQILGQGPKLLIQFQNNGVVDDSQLPKDRFSAERLKGVDSTLKIQPAKLEDSAVYLCASSLATGRYEQYFGPGTRLTVT.

The rearrangement uses TRBV28 and TRBJ1-2; tentative D call: TRBD1 (6 bases). The CDR3 length is 12 residues. The germline CDR1 and CDR2 sequences are MDHEN and SYDVKM. V was shortened by 5 bases and J by 5 bases, with 9 bases between the two germline ends. The CDR3 protein is CASSKGTYGYTF. The CDR3, as DNA: TGTGCCAGCAGTAAAGGGACATATGGCTACACCTTC.

J is TRBJ2-7 and V is TRBV7-8; 8 positions agree with TRBD1. Germline V CDR1 and CDR2: SGHVS, FQNEAQ. The CDR3 extends over 15 amino acids. Losses at the gene ends were 4 bases for V and 2 bases for J; bases not matched to a gene: 7. The CDR3: CASSSSTGDTYEQYF. The CDR3, as DNA: TGTGCCAGCAGCTCCTCGACAGGGGATACCTACGAGCAGTACTTC.

The chain links TRBV5-1 to TRBJ2-5; D gene unclear. The J call may be incorrect, as the DNA end agrees better with TRBJ2-7. The CDR3 consists of 14 residues. CDR1 is SGHRS and CDR2 is YFSETQ in the germline V gene. CDR3 sequence (DNA): TGCGCCAGCAGCTTGGGGTCGGGTGCTTACGAGCAGTACTTC. Translation: CASSLGSGAYEQYF.

This sequence joins TRBV27 and TRBJ2-7; D is unresolved. Trimming removed 8 bases at V and 4 bases at J, with 9 bases between. Germline V lookup: CDR1 MNHEY, CDR2 SMNVEV (reference sequence). This CDR3 has 11 residues. CDR3 region: CASGPAYEQYF. CDR3 bases: TGTGCCAGCGGGCCAGCTTACGAGCAGTACTTC.

The chain couples TRBV5-1 to TRBJ2-7; 7 nucleotides line up with TRBD2. After removal of 1 base from V and 4 bases from J, the junction contained 17 bases not matched to a gene. In germline, CDR1 is SGHRS, CDR2 YFSETQ. The CDR3 loop spans 18 amino acids. This chain's CDR3 is CASSLYGTTIPKAYEQYF. CDR3 in DNA: TGCGCCAGCAGCTTGTATGGGACTACGATTCCCAAAGCGTACGAGCAGTACTTC.

This chain links TRBV19 with TRBJ2-3; no clear D gene. The V end was cut by 3 bases, the J end by 6 bases, with 19 bases between. Germline V lookup: CDR1 LNHDA, CDR2 SQIVND (reference sequence). The length of the CDR3 is 16 residues. The CDR3 here is CASSIFGSPTGDTQYF. CDR3 DNA sequence: TGTGCCAGTAGTATTTTCGGATCCCCCACCGGGGATACGCAGTATTTT.

CDR3 nucleotides: TGTGCCAGCAGTGTCCTATTATTTCGCAGGGGGACTAGCGGTACATACAATGAGCAGTTCTTC. This sequence encodes CASSVLLFRRGTSGTYNEQFF. The rearrangement links TRBV2 to TRBJ2-1; 11 bases match TRBD2. CDR1 and CDR2 from the germline V gene are SNHLY and FYNNEI. The V and J ends lost 4 bases and 4 bases, in that order; junction bases with no gene match: 21. This CDR3 is 21 amino acids long.

V usage is TRBV7-6 and J usage is TRBJ2-7; possible D gene TRBD1, 6 bases. The CDR3 has 15 residues. CDR1 is SGHVS and CDR2 is FNYEAQ in the germline V gene. V was trimmed by 2 bases and J by 5 bases, leaving 16 bases between them. In DNA, the CDR3 is TGTGCCAGCAGCTTAACAGGGTCCCTCGGGGACGAGCAGTACTTC. It translates to CASSLTGSLGDEQYF. The full variable domain, rest sourced from reference TRBV7-6 and TRBJ2-7, is GAGVSQSPRYKVTKRGQDVALRCDPISGHVSLYWYRQALGQGPEFLTYFNYEAQQDKSGLPNDRFSAERPEGSISTLTIQRTEQRDSAMYRCASSLTGSLGDEQYFGPGTRLTVT.

The chain carries TRBV19 and TRBJ2-3, with 7 bases matching TRBD2. CDR1 LNHDA and CDR2 SQIVND come from the germline V gene (reference sequence). With V trimmed by 5 bases and J by 0 bases, 8 bases remained unmatched. This CDR3 region has 16 residues. The CDR3 bases are TGTGCCAGTAGTGCCCCCGGGGGGATAAGCACAGATACGCAGTATTTT. Translating it yields CASSAPGGISTDTQYF.

The chain is built from TRBV7-9 and TRBJ2-4; 9 positions match TRBD1. V shed 4 bases, J shed 8 bases, and the junction held 9 bases outside the gene matches. CDR3 size: 15 residues. Per the germline V gene, CDR1 is SEHNR and CDR2 is FQNEAQ (reference sequence). This chain's CDR3 is CASSSPGQGRDIQYF. In DNA form, the CDR3 reads TGTGCCAGCAGCTCCCCGGGACAGGGTAGGGACATTCAGTACTTC. Full variable domain (outside the CDR3, taken from reference TRBV7-9 and TRBJ2-4): DTGVSQNPRHKITKRGQNVTFRCDPISEHNRLYWYRQTLGQGPEFLTYFQNEAQLEKSRLLSDRFSAERPKGSFSTLEIQRTEQGDSAMYLCASSSPGQGRDIQYFGAGTRLSVL.